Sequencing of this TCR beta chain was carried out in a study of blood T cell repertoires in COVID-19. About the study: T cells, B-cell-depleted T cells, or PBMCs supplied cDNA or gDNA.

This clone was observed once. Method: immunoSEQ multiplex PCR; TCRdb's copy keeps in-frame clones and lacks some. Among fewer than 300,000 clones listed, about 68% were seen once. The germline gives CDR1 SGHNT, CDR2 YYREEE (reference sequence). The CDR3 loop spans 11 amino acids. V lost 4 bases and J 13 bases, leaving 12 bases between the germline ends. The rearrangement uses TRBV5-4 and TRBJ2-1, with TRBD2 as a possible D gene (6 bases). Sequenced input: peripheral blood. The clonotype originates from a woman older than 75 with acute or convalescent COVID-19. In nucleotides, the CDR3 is TGTGCCAGCAGCGGGGAGACTAGTCAGTTCTTC. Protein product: CASSGETSQFF.